The clone carrying this T cell receptor (beta chain) was recorded at least ten times. Its antigen remains unknown. Each single cDNA molecule received a unique molecular identifier. Each CDR3 protein is one row after TCRdb ran MiXCR on the 5' RACE reads. In the table there are about 48,000 distinct CDR3 sequences, approximately 8.1% of which are singletons. The record originates from a study of early T cells in non-severe SARS-CoV-2 infection. At the level of the study: Unpaired chains resulted from sequencing bulk RNA of unsorted whole blood. Study findings and constraints: Missing private and CD4 specificities, VDJdb matching favored anti-spike CD8 responses.

The V gene end was trimmed by 2 bases and the J gene end by 8 bases; junction bases not matched to a gene: 5. This CDR3 region has 14 residues. The chain employs TRBV12-3 or TRBV12-4 and TRBJ1-4, with 7 bases that match TRBD1. The source of this sequence is an adult who was a healthcare worker with PCR-confirmed SARS-CoV-2 infection or an uninfected control (not recorded which). The sample consisted of whole blood. DNA of the CDR3: TGTGCCAGCAGTTTAAGACAGGGAGGCGAAAAACTGTTTTTT. This codes for CASSLRQGGEKLFF.